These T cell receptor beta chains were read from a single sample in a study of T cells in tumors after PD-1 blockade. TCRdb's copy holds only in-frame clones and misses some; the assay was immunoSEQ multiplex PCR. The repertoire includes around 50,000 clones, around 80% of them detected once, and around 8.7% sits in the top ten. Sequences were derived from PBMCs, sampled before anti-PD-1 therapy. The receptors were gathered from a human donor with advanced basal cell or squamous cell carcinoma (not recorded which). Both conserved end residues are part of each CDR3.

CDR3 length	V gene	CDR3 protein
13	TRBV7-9	CASSLDGQGALDF
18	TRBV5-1	CASSLVIRVAGNQETQYF
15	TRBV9	CASSADLSSYNEQFF
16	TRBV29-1	CSIEVGGGALTGELFF
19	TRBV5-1	CASSQDASGFGSSTDTQYF
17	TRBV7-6	CASSFWTAGSSGNTIYF
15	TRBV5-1	CASSPTGGGYNEQFF
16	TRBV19	CASSMPGTGGYNEQFF
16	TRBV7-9	CASSLAGTASFTEAFF
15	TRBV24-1	CATSTSDNPGDTQYF
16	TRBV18	CASSPRTDANTGELFF
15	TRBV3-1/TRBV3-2	CASSQVNSDTGELFF
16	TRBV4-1	CASSPRDALSYNEQFF
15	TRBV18	CASSPPTRDTDGYTF
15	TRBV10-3	CAISEPYRGGTEAFF
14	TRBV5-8	CASSVWTGRDEQFF
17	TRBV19	CASSEPLRLTLNTEAFF
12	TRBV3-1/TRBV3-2	CASKQQNSPLHF